This T cell receptor beta chain originates from a study of cytomegalovirus exposure and HLA in healthy donors (dated by TCRdb to 2017 to 2019). A note on the overall study: According to an earlier analysis of a few hundred of the donors, roughly 180 million T cells yielded 117 million unique TCR beta sequences and about 300 Gb of sequence data. About 320 gigabases of sequencing data and 80 million or so unique TCR sequences were included in an early release covering around 600 HLA-typed donors. Of the roughly 410 genotyped donors, over 80% were placed in the genetic ancestry cluster associated with self-reported Caucasian donors. The study aimed to test whether cataloging public T cell receptors could reveal signatures of past pathogen exposure. The study profiled the T cell repertoires of hundreds of subjects by immunosequencing and related them to cytomegalovirus serostatus. Along with the roughly 670-subject first cohort, a separate validation cohort of more than 90 different subjects was used. To predict cytomegalovirus infection status, the study brought together high-throughput TCR immunosequencing, statistical association of individual TCRs with disease status, and machine learning. To study patterns of TCR occurrence, a later analysis re-analyzed previously published TCR beta repertoires from around 670 donors and added high-resolution HLA genotyping. In the later analysis, no new phenotypic data were used to find candidate immune exposures; instead, reliance was placed on TCR beta sequences and their occurrence across donors. An earlier analysis of 587 of the donors used high-throughput TCR beta sequencing to judge whether each TCR beta V gene segment behaved as functional or pseudogenic. Donor age, sex, ethnicity and CMV serostatus were collected together with the repertoire data. Genome-wide SNP genotypes for about 55% of the roughly 670 donors were used in a later genetic analysis, which treated that subset as a discovery cohort. All discovery cohort repertoires had been generated on a single sequencing platform. Class I and class II HLA loci were covered by the typing at four-digit resolution. The number of donors typed differed by locus, with 629-630 for A, B, C, DRB1 and DQB1, 522 for DQA1, approximately 580 for DPA1, and around 430 for DPB1. Because of strong linkage in the cohort, 5 or 6 DR-DQ haplotypes were treated as single units for association and clustering. Across 398 genotyped donors of the cohort, an average of about 240,000 unique TCR beta nucleotide sequences per donor were sequenced, and 15% to 20% of those sequences were non-productive.

In total, approximately 610 healthy bone marrow donors made up the cohort. Cohort members were all nominally healthy when sampled, although unrecorded immune exposures were likely present. The donor tested CMV seronegative and was one of the 352 seronegative cohort members. A peripheral blood sample was collected from each donor, and TCR beta sequencing was performed on peripheral blood mononuclear cells. Genomic DNA extraction from the blood cell samples was performed with the Qiagen DNeasy Blood Extraction Kit. A note on this clone: This receptor's antigen is unknown. There are no base qualities to consult, and no much larger clone falls within one base.

Study-wide findings and limitations: Correlated functional status among segregating V segments might reflect linkage disequilibrium, but an unknown experimental factor could not be ruled out. The presence/absence analyses assumed that sequencing depth was roughly uniform across donors, and that assumption may not be true. In a later analysis, TCR association rates were found to vary across HLA loci, with the most associated TCRs seen for DRB1 alleles and the fewest for HLA-C alleles. In an earlier analysis of about 600 of the donors, most TCR beta V segments appeared in productive rearrangements about 90% or about 30% of the time, broadly matching IMGT annotations. Roughly 15 rarely observed V segments, including chromosome 9 orphons, were excluded from the earlier analysis of almost 600 of the donors because counts were too low. Assigning TCR associations to individual alleles was difficult when HLA alleles, especially DR and DQ, strongly co-occurred. In a later analysis, several top co-occurrence clusters were reported to appear linked to parvovirus B19, influenza, CMV and Epstein-Barr virus. In a later analysis, 15,000 to 20,000 TCR beta sequences were associated with specific HLA alleles at a false discovery rate of 0.05. Only TCR beta chains were sequenced in this cohort, and the absence of alpha or paired-chain data limited detectable features. In both the original and validation cohorts, the classifier was reported to diagnose cytomegalovirus status with high specificity and sensitivity. V-gene and J-gene trimming of TCR beta chains was associated with a missense DCLRE1C variant in a later genetic analysis, and the association was replicated in an independent cohort. The study listed around 160 TCR beta chains as associated with cytomegalovirus. A further reported finding was that TCR beta sequences accurately predicted the HLA-A and HLA-B alleles for most subjects in the first cohort. While some public TCRs were present in many individuals, most TCR sequences turned up only very rarely across donors. The authors suggested that the approach could potentially be extended to other disease states and immunological phenotypes. A cluster of highly shared sequence variants was judged likely to represent a technical artifact of the sequencing pipeline. A later analysis found that most CMV-associated TCR beta chains appeared HLA-restricted, with HLA associations seemingly driven largely by CMV exposure. A later analysis found that HLA-associated TCR beta chains were more clonally expanded and had lower generation probabilities than equally common non-associated chains. The only immune exposure information available for the cohort was CMV serostatus. Compared with the roughly 600-donor mean, donors in an Asian-associated ancestry cluster had fewer N-insertions in productive TCRs, according to a later genetic analysis. Because HLA typing was missing for some donors at each locus, association tests included only the typed subset. In vitro tests confirmed that a few of the cytomegalovirus-associated TCR beta chains recognize cytomegalovirus antigens.

The library was prepared using the immunoSEQ multiplex PCR assay. A mixture of 60 forward primers for TCR Vbeta segments and 13 reverse primers for TCR Jbeta segments was used in the multiplex PCR. The CDR3 region of rearranged TCR beta genes was amplified from genomic DNA with a multiplex PCR assay. On the Illumina HiSeq System, the amplified TCR beta libraries were sequenced as 87-base-pair reads. On the study's bioinformatics: A later analysis tallied tens of millions of unique TCR beta chains across the 666 repertoires, and some 10 million of those chains were shared by two or more donors. To remove PCR and sequencing errors, raw reads were error-corrected and collapsed into unique sequences using a nearest-neighbor algorithm that merged closely related sequences. CDR3 sequences were aligned to IMGT reference sequences to assign V, D and J gene segments. For a sequence to be retained, a match of at least six nucleotides to both a V gene segment and a J gene segment was required. A rearrangement was called productive if the CDR3 had no stop codons and remained in frame with V and J, and every other rearrangement was called non-productive. CDR3 was defined by IMGT convention, running from the second conserved V-encoded cysteine to the conserved J-encoded phenylalanine. The earlier analysis of 587 of the donors excluded sequences that lacked an unambiguous match to a single V gene segment. An earlier analysis of 450 to 650 of the donors called V segments functional above 56.7% productive rearrangements and segregating when the between-donor standard deviation exceeded 5%. A statistical classification framework was developed to diagnose cytomegalovirus status using the catalog of TCR beta chain sequences. In a later analysis, TCR nucleotide sequences were compared against IMGT/GENE-DB human TR gene sequences so that V and J genes could be assigned. In a later analysis, CDR3 sequences and most-parsimonious VDJ recombination scenarios were assigned using the TCRdist pipeline. A later analysis defined each TCR beta chain by its CDR3 amino acid sequence plus V-gene family, and excluded reads lacking a unique V-gene family. To address suspected cross-contamination and a sequencing artifact, a later analysis removed some 620 highly shared, low-generation-probability nucleotide sequences. For each public chain, a later analysis derived a clonal expansion index from normalized ranks of inferred template counts within each repertoire. A later analysis computed generation probabilities with a VDJ recombination model fitted to out-of-frame rearrangements, and checked the results against IGoR. In a later analysis, TCR-TCR, TCR-HLA and TCR-CMV co-occurrence was scored with hypergeometric tests, and a repertoire-size bias correction was applied to TCR pairs. In a later analysis, false discovery rates were estimated by permuting HLA or CMV assignments 20 times. In a later analysis, co-occurring TCRs were grouped using DBSCAN, with TCRdist sequence similarity added in when clustering inside HLA-allele-positive subsets. Repertoires with fewer than 30,000 or more than 120,000 public chains, plus five repertoires with anomalous nucleotide sharing, were excluded from co-occurrence clustering. TCRdb mirrors the immuneACCESS table, restricted to in-frame sequences. Some clones are absent from its copies; in checked studies, under half trace to an unresolved V gene, and the reason for the others is unknown. The DNA was the basis for D and trimming; V, J and clone size are from that table. The sample table lists around 190,000 clones, roughly 77% of them with a count of one. In total, the top ten clones hold 1.6% of the sample.

Sequenced: PBMCs. The TCR sequence derives from a woman between 50 and 59 years old in good health and CMV-seronegative.

The nucleotide sequence reads TGTGCCAGCAGCCGCCGGAGACAGGGTAGAGATACGCAGTATTTT. Translated, it reads CASSRRRQGRDTQYF. This receptor chain uses TRBV11-3 and TRBJ2-3; TRBD1 aligns with 7 central bases. Counted from cysteine to phenylalanine, this CDR3 has 15 amino acids. Just the 45-base CDR3 DNA is kept, in frame starting at base 1. At the junction V is shortened by 5 bases and J by 5 bases; bases outside the gene matches: 10. From a lookup of the germline V gene, CDR1 and CDR2 are SGHNT and YENEEA.